These T cell receptor beta chains were read from a single sample in a study of cytomegalovirus exposure and HLA in healthy donors. Assay: immunoSEQ multiplex PCR; the TCRdb copy retains only in-frame clones and omits some. The table lists some 150,000 clones, approximately 80% of them singletons, with around 6% in the top ten. Sequencing input: PBMCs. All receptors derive from a woman between 35 and 50 years old in good health and CMV-seropositive. The CDR3 runs from the conserved cysteine through the conserved F or W. A D gene is named only where the DNA matches it firmly. Clone size is stated in some rows and not others, as once, few, many or a class when expanded.

V gene	clone size	D gene	J gene	CDR3 protein	CDR3 DNA
TRBV10-3	few	.	TRBJ1-3	CAISEGGSANTIYF	TGTGCCATCAGTGAAGGAGGGTCGGCAAACACCATATATTTT
TRBV6-5	.	TRBD1	TRBJ1-5	CASSGQGASNQPQHF	TGTGCCAGCAGCGGACAGGGGGCGAGCAATCAGCCCCAGCATTTT
TRBV7-8	.	.	TRBJ2-3	CASSLWVEVSRADTQYF	TGTGCCAGCAGCTTATGGGTGGAGGTTTCACGGGCAGATACGCAGTATTTT
TRBV7-6	.	.	TRBJ1-1	CASSLASPGLLNTEAFF	TGTGCCAGCAGCTTAGCGAGTCCGGGTTTGTTGAACACTGAAGCTTTCTTT
TRBV7-3	.	TRBD2	TRBJ2-7	CASSLTGAGGPHEQYF	TGTGCCAGCAGCTTAACCGGCGCGGGAGGGCCCCACGAGCAGTACTTC
TRBV14	few	.	TRBJ2-1	CASSQVRVEGQFF	TGTGCCAGCAGCCAAGTAAGGGTTGAGGGGCAGTTCTTC
TRBV27	.	TRBD2	TRBJ2-7	CASSFTSGRAPFYEQYF	TGTGCCAGCAGTTTCACTAGCGGGAGGGCCCCGTTCTACGAGCAGTACTTC
TRBV7-2	few	.	TRBJ2-5	CASSVSWETQYF	TGTGCCAGCAGCGTTAGCTGGGAGACCCAGTACTTC
TRBV5-4	.	TRBD2	TRBJ2-5	CASTQLAGGPETQYF	TGTGCCAGCACCCAACTAGCGGGAGGGCCCGAGACCCAGTACTTC
TRBV7-9	once	.	TRBJ1-1	CASSLEIVNTEAFF	TGTGCCAGCAGCTTAGAAATAGTGAACACTGAAGCTTTCTTT
TRBV5-1	.	TRBD1	TRBJ1-2	CASSLGTGGIFDYGYTF	TGCGCCAGCAGCTTGGGTACAGGGGGGATTTTCGACTATGGCTACACCTTC
TRBV11-2	.	.	TRBJ2-3	CASSLFGAGLTDTQYF	TGTGCCAGCAGCTTATTCGGAGCTGGACTCACAGATACGCAGTATTTT
TRBV12-5	.	.	TRBJ2-1	CASGTNLAGTYNEQFF	TGTGCTAGTGGCACTAACCTGGCGGGCACCTACAATGAGCAGTTCTTC
TRBV5-6	.	.	TRBJ2-2	CASSLERNTGELFF	TGTGCCAGCAGCTTGGAGCGTAACACCGGGGAGCTGTTTTTT
TRBV25-1	once	.	TRBJ1-4	CASSVLRDTDEKLFF	TGTGCCAGCAGTGTCCTCCGGGACACCGATGAAAAACTGTTTTTT
TRBV23-1	.	TRBD1	TRBJ2-5	CASRPDRGGETQYF	TGCGCCAGCAGGCCAGACAGGGGGGGAGAGACCCAGTACTTC
TRBV7-9	.	TRBD2	TRBJ2-3	CASSRTSGGDTDTQYF	TGTGCCAGCAGCCGGACTAGCGGGGGCGACACAGATACGCAGTATTTT